This passage covers 2 T cell receptor beta chains from one sample sequenced in a study of Tregs in tolerant kidney transplant recipients. Profiled with immunoSEQ multiplex PCR; TCRdb holds only in-frame clones, not every one. The sample shows roughly 80,000 clones, more than 85% of them seen only once. The input for sequencing was Tregs from blood, taken before the transplant. These receptors were collected from a human donor who received a combined kidney and bone marrow transplant.

This chain's CDR3 is CASNEGGGYTF. In DNA form, the CDR3 reads TGTGCCAGCAATGAGGGGGGTGGCTACACCTTC. The chain carries TRBV6-1 and TRBJ1-2; TRBD1 might be the D (6 bases). The CDR3 is made up of 11 amino acids. Looked up from germline, CDR1 is MNHNS and CDR2 is SASEGT. V shed 7 bases and J shed 7 bases, with 10 bases lying between them.

The chain recombines TRBV2 with TRBJ2-7, with 7 positions matching TRBD1. Trimming cost V 8 bases and J 3 bases; bases outside gene matches: 10. CDR3 length equals 14 residues. Germline V gene data show CDR1 as SNHLY and CDR2 as FYNNEI. The CDR3 here is CASRRDSVIYEQYF. CDR3 nucleotides: TGTGCCAGCCGCCGGGACAGCGTTATCTACGAGCAGTACTTC.